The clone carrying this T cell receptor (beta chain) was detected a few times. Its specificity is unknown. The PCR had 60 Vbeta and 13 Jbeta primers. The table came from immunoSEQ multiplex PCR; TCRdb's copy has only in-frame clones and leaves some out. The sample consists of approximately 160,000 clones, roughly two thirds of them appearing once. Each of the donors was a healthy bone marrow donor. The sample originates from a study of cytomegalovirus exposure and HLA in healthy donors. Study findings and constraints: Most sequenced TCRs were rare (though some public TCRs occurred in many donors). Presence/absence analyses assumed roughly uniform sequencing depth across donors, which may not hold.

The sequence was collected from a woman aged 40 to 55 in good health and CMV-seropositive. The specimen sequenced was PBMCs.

CDR3 protein: CASSQWLENTEAFF. Written as DNA, the CDR3 is TGCGCCAGCAGCCAGTGGCTCGAAAACACTGAAGCTTTCTTT. This chain uses TRBV4-1 with TRBJ1-1; no firm D call. Germline V lookup: CDR1 MGHRA, CDR2 YSYEKL. Trimming removed 3 bases from V and 2 bases from J, with 10 bases in between. This CDR3 has 14 amino acids.